The present TCR beta chain was sequenced within a study of blood T cell repertoires in COVID-19. The table came from immunoSEQ multiplex PCR; TCRdb's copy has only in-frame clones and leaves some out. The table shows about 140,000 clones, with roughly 89% occurring only once. The germline gives CDR1 MNHEY, CDR2 SVGEGT. V trimming: 0 bases; J trimming: 8 bases; junction bases outside the gene matches: 8. The CDR3 runs to 15 residues. This TCR came from a man aged 30 to 39 with COVID-19, enrolled during active disease. Material: peripheral blood. This chain uses TRBV6-2 or TRBV6-3 with TRBJ1-2; 8 nucleotides align to TRBD1. DNA of the CDR3: TGTGCCAGCAGTTACTCCGCTGGACAGGGAATCGGCTACACCTTC. Protein sequence: CASSYSAGQGIGYTF.